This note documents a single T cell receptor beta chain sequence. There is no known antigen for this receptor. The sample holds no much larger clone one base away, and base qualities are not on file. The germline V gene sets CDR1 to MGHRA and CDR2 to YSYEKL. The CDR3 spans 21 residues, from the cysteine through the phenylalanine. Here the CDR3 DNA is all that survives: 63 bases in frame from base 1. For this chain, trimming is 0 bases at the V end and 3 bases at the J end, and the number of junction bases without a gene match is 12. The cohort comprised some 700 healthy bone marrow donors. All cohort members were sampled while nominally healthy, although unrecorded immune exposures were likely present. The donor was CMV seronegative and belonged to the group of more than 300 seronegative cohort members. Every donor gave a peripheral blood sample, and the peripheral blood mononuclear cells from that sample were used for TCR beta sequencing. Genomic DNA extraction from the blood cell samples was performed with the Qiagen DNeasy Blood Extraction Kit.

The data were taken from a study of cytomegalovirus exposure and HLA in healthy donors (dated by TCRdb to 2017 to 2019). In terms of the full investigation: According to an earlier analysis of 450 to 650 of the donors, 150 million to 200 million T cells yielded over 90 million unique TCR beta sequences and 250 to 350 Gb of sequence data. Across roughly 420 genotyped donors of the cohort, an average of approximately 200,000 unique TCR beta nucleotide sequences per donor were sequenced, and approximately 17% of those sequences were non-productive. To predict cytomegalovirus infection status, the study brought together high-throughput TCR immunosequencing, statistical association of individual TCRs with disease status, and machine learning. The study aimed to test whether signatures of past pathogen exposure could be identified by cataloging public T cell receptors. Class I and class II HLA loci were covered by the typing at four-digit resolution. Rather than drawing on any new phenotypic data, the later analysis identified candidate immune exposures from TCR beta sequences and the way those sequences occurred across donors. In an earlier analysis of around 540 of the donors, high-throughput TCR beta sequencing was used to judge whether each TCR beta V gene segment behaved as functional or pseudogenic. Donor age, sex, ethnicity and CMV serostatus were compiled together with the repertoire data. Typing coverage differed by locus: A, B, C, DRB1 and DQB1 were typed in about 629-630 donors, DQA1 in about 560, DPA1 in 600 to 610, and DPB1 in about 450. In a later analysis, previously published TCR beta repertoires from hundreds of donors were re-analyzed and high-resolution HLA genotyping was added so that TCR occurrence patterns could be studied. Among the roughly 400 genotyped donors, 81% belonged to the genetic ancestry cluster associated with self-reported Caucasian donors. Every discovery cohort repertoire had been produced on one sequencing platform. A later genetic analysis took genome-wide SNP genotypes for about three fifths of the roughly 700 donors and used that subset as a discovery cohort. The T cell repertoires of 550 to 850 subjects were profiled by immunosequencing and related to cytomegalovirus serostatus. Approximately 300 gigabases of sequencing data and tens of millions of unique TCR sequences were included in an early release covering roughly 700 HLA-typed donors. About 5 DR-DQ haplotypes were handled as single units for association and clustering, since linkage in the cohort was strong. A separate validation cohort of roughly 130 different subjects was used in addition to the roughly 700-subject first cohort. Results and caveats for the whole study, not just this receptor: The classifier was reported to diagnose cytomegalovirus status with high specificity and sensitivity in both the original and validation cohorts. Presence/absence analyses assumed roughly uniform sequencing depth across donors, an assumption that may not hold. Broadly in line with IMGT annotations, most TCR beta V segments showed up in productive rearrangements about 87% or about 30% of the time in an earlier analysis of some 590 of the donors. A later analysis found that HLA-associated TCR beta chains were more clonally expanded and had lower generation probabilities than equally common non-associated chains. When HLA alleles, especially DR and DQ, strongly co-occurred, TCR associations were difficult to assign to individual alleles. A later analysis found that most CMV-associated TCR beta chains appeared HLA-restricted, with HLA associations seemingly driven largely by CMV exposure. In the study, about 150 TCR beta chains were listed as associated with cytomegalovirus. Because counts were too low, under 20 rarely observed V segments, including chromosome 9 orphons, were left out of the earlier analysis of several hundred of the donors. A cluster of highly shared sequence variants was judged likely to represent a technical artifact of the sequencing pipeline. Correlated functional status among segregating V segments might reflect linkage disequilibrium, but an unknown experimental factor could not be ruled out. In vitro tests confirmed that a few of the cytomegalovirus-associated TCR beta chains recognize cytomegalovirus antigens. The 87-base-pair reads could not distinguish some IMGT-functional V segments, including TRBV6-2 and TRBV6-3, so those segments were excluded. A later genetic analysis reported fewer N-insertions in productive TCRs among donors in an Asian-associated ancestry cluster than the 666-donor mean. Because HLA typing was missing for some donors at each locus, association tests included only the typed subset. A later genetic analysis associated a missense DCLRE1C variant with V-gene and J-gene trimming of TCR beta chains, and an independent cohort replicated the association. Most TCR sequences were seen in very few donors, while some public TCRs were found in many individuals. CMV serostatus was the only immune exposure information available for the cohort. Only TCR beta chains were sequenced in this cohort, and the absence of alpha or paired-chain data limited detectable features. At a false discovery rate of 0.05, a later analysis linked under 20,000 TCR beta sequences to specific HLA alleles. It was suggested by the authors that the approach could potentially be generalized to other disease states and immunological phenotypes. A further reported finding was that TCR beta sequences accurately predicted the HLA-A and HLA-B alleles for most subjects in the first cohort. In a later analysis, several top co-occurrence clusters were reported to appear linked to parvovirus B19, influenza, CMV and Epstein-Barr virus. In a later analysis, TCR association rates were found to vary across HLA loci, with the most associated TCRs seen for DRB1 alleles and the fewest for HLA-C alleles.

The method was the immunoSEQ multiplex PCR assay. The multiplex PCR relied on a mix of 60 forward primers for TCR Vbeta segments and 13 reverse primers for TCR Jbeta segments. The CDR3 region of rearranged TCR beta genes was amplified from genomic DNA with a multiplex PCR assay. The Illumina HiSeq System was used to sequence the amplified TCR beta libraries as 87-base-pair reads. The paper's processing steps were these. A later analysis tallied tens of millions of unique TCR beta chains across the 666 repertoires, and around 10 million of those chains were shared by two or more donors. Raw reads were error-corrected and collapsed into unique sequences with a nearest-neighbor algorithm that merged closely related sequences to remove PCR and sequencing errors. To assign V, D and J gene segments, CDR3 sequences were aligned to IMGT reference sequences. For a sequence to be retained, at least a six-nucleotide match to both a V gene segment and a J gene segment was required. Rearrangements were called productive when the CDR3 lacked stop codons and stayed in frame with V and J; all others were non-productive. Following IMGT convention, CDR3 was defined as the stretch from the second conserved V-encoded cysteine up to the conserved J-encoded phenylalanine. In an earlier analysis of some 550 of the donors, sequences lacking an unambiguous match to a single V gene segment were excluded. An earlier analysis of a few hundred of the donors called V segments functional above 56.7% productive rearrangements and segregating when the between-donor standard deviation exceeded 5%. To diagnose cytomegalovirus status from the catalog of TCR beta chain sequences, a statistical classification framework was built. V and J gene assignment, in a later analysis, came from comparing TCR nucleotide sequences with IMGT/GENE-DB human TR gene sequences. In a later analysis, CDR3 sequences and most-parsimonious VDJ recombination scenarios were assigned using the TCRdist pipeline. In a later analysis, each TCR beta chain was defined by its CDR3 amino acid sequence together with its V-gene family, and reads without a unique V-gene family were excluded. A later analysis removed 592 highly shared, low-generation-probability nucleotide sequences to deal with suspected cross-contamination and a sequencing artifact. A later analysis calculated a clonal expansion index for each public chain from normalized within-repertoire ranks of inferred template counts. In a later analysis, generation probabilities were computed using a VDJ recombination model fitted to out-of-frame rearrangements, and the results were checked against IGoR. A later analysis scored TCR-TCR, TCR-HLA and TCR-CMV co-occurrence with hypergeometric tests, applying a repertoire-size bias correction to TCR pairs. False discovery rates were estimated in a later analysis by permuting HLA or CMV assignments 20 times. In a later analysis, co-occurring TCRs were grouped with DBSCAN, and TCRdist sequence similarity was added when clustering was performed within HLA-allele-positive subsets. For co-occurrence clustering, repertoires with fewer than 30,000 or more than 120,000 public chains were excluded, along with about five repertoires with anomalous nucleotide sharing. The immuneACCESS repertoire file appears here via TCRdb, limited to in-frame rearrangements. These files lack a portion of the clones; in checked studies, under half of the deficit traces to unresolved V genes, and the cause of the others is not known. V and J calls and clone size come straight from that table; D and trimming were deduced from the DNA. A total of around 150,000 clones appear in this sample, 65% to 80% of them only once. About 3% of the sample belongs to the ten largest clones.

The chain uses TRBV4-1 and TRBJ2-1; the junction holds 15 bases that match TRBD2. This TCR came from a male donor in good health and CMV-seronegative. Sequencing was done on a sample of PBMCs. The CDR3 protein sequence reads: CASSQEGTSGRTGTYYNEQFF. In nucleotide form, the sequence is TGCGCCAGCAGCCAAGAAGGGACTAGCGGGAGGACGGGGACGTACTACAATGAGCAGTTCTTC.